Listed below are T cell receptor beta chains from one sample, sequenced in a study of blood T cells in healthy people across ages. TCRdb re-derived calls from the 5' RACE reads in MiXCR, one entry per CDR3 protein. The sample lists about 1,400,000 distinct CDR3 sequences; around 59% were seen once. The material sequenced was blood. The receptors come from a man aged 18 to 30 in good health. Each CDR3 is given without its conserved first and last residue. Rows give clone size only sometimes, using once, few, many, or a class for an expanded clone.

clone_size v_call cdr3_aa
- TRBV4-1 ASSQDPTTSGVSYEQY
few TRBV7-2 ASSLNPGEAYEQY
- TRBV29-1 SVRGLAGEVDTQY
- TRBV10-3 AISASGSTYERY
few TRBV20-1 SAEMGSARTDTQY
few TRBV12-3/TRBV12-4 ASSFYRADEQY
few TRBV4-1 ASSQIGVSEQY
- TRBV4-1 ASSQDQTANSYEQY
- TRBV2 ASSVERDPNEQF
- TRBV6-1 ASSEGPYEQY
- TRBV20-1 SARYNSEGTDTQY
- TRBV5-5 ASSLEQTPSYEQY
few TRBV20-1 SARDGGRGDEKLF
- TRBV2 VSSAQGACGYT
few TRBV29-1 SFPTMGATDTQY
many TRBV27 ASSLDRRSYEQY
few TRBV7-8 AVNAGTGGTNEKLF